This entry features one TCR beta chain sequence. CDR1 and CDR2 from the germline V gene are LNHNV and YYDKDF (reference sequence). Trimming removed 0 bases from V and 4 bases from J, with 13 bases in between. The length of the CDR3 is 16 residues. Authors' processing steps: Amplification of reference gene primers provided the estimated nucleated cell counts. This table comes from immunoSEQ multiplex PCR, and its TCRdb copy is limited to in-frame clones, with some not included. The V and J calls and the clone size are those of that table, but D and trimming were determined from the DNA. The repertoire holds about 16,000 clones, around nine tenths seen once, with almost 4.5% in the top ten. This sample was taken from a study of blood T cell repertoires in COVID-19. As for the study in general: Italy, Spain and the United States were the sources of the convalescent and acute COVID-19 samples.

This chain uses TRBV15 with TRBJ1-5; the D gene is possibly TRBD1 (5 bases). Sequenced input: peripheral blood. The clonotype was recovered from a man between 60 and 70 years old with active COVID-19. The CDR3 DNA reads TGTGCCACCAGCAGAGATTTGGCGGGGGGTAATCAGCCCCAGCATTTT. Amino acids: CATSRDLAGGNQPQHF.